This entry lists 8 T cell receptor beta chains sequenced from one sample in a study of T cell changes during pregnancy in multiple sclerosis. Produced via immunoSEQ multiplex PCR; TCRdb's table is partial and in-frame only. The top ten hold almost 0.9% of the sample, which has some 64,000 clones, 85% to 90% seen once. The sequences come from peripheral blood, collected in the first trimester of pregnancy. The receptors here all came from a female donor in good health, enrolled as a control in a pregnancy study.

CDR3 sequence reads: CASSLPSQGEQFF. CDR3 in DNA: TGTGCCAGCAGCCTTCCCTCACAGGGTGAGCAGTTCTTC. This chain joins TRBV7-2 and TRBJ2-1; TRBD1 is a possible D gene (6 bases). V lost 5 bases and J 9 bases, leaving 14 bases between the germline ends. This CDR3 region has 13 residues. The V gene's germline CDR1 is SGHTA and CDR2 FQGNSA.

The rearrangement joins TRBV7-6 to TRBJ2-3; 9 nucleotides line up with TRBD1. V was pared by 1 base and J by 13 bases, with 6 bases of the junction left unmatched. CDR1 is SGHVS and CDR2 is FNYEAQ in the germline V gene. CDR3 length equals 13 residues. The DNA for the CDR3 is TGTGCCAGCAGCTTAGGGAGACAGGGGGAAGAGTATTTT. It specifies CASSLGRQGEEYF.

The chain combines TRBV7-3 with TRBJ2-3; 7 positions agree with TRBD2. The CDR3 consists of 15 residues. From germline, CDR1 is SGHTA and CDR2 FQGTGA. V was pared by 3 bases and J by 3 bases, with 6 bases of the junction left unmatched. The CDR3 region is CASSFRAGRTDTQYF. Written as DNA, the CDR3 is TGTGCCAGCAGCTTTAGAGCGGGGAGGACAGATACGCAGTATTTT.

The chain has TRBV13 and TRBJ2-2; 8 bases agree with TRBD2. Trimming cost V 4 bases and J 0 bases; bases outside gene matches: 10. This CDR3 contains 18 residues. Germline values: CDR1 PRHDT, CDR2 FYEKMQ (reference sequence). Here the CDR3 DNA reads TGTGCCAGCAGCTCGAAAGACATAGCGGGGCCGAACACCGGGGAGCTGTTTTTT. This encodes CASSSKDIAGPNTGELFF. Based on the CDR3 plus reference TRBV13 and TRBJ2-2, the full variable domain is AAGVIQSPRHLIKEKRETATLKCYPIPRHDTVYWYQQGPGQDPQFLISFYEKMQSDKGSIPDRFSAQQFSDYHSELNMSSLELGDSALYFCASSSKDIAGPNTGELFFGEGSRLTVL.

This clone showed up just once. The V call is TRBV6-1, the J call TRBJ2-7; D is possibly TRBD1 (7 bases). Trimming left V 10 bases short and J 7 bases short, with 23 bases between. The CDR3 totals 14 residues. Per germline, CDR1 MNHNS and CDR2 SASEGT. The CDR3 protein is CATRGTAGGFEQYF. The CDR3, as DNA: TGTGCCACCAGGGGGACAGCTGGGGGGTTTGAGCAGTACTTC.

A few counts support this clone. The chain links TRBV9 to TRBJ1-1; D gene unclear. CDR1 is SGDLS and CDR2 is YYNGEE in the germline V gene. The CDR3 covers 14 residues. The ends were cut back, 0 bases at V and 2 bases at J, with 8 bases in the middle. CDR3: CASSVDGRNTEAFF. The CDR3 DNA reads as TGTGCCAGCAGCGTAGATGGCCGAAACACTGAAGCTTTCTTT.

The V gene is TRBV30, the J gene TRBJ1-2; D remains ambiguous. CDR3 length: 12 residues. Germline CDR1 reads GTSNPN; CDR2 reads SVGIG (reference sequence). With 2 bases removed from V and 0 bases from J, the gap between germline ends came to 4 bases. The chain's CDR3 is CAWSLSNYGYTF. Written as DNA, the CDR3 is TGTGCCTGGAGTTTATCTAACTATGGCTACACCTTC.

The count of this clone is one. CDR3 in amino acids: CAISETDRTGNTIYF. Here the CDR3 DNA reads TGTGCCATCAGTGAGACGGACAGAACTGGAAACACCATATATTTT. V and J are TRBV10-3 and TRBJ1-3; tentatively, D is TRBD1 (6 bases). The germline V gene encodes CDR1 ENHRY and CDR2 SYGVKD. This CDR3 is 15 amino acids long. V was trimmed by 2 bases and J by 2 bases, leaving 10 bases between them.